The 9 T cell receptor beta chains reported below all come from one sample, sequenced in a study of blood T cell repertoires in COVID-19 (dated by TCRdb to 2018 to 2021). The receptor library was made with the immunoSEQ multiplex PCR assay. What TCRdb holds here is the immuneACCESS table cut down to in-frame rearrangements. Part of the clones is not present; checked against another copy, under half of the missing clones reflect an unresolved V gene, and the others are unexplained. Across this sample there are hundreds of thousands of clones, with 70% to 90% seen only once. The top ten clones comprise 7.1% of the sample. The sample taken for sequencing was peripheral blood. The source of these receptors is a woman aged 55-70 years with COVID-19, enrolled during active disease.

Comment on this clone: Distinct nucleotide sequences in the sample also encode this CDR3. In DNA form, the CDR3 reads TGTGCCAGCAGCCCAGGGACAGTTTACAACTATGGCTACACCTTC. Translating it yields CASSPGTVYNYGYTF. The chain has TRBV11-2 and TRBJ1-2; 7 bases are a match to TRBD1. The CDR3 spans 15 residues. Germline CDR1 is SGHAT and CDR2 is FQNNGV. The J segment lost 2 bases and the V segment lost 5 bases, leaving 8 bases of the junction unmatched. The full variable domain, its missing parts supplied by reference TRBV11-2 and TRBJ1-2, is EAGVAQSPRYKIIEKRQSVAFWCNPISGHATLYWYQQILGQGPKLLIQFQNNGVVDDSQLPKDRFSAERLKGVDSTLKIQPAKLEDSAVYLCASSPGTVYNYGYTFGSGTRLTVV.

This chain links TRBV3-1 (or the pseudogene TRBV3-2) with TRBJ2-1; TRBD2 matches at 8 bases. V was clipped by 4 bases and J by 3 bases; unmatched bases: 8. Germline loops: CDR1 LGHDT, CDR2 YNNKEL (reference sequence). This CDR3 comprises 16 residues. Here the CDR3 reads CASSRPTSDYYNEQFF. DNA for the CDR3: TGTGCCAGCAGCCGCCCGACTAGCGACTACTACAATGAGCAGTTCTTC.

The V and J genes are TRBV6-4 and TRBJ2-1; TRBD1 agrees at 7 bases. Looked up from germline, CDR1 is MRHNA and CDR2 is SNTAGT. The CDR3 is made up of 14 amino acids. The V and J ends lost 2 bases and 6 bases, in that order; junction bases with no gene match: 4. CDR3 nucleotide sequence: TGTGCCAGCAGTGACGGCTACAGGGGCAATGAGCAGTTCTTC. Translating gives CASSDGYRGNEQFF.

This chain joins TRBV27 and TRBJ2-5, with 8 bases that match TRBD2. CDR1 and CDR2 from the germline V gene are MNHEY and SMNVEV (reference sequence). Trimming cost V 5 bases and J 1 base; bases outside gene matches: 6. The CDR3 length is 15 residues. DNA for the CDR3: TGTGCCAGCAGTCTCGGGACTAGGGTCCAAGAGACCCAGTACTTC. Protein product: CASSLGTRVQETQYF.

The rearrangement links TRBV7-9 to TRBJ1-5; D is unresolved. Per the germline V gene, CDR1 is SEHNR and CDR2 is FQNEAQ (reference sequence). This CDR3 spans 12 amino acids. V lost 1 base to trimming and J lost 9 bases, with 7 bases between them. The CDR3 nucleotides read TGTGCCAGCAGCTTAGGTACGGGGCCCCAGCATTTT. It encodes CASSLGTGPQHF.

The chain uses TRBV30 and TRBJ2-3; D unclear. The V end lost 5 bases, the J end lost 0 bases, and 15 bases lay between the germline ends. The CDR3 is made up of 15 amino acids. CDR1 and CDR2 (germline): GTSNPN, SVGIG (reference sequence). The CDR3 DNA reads TGTGCCTGGGTCCGGGTTCACCCTAGCACAGATACGCAGTATTTT. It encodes CAWVRVHPSTDTQYF. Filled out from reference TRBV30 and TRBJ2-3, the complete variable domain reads SQTIHQWPATLVQPVGSPLSLECTVEGTSNPNLYWYRQAAGRGLQLLFYSVGIGQISSEVPQNLSASRPQDRQFILSSKKLLLSDSGFYLCAWVRVHPSTDTQYFGPGTRLTVL.

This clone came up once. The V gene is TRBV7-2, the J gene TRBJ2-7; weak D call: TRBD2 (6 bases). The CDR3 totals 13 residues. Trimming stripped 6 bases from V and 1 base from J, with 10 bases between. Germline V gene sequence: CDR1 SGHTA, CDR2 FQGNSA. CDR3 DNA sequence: TGTGCCAGCAGAGGACTATCGTCCTACGAGCAGTACTTC. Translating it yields CASRGLSSYEQYF.

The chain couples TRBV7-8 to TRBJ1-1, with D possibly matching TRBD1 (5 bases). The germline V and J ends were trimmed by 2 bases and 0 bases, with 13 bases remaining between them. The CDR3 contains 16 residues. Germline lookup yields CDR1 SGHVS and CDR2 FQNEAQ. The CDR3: CASSLQGLGMNTEAFF. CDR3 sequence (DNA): TGTGCCAGCAGCTTACAGGGTTTGGGGATGAACACTGAAGCTTTCTTT.

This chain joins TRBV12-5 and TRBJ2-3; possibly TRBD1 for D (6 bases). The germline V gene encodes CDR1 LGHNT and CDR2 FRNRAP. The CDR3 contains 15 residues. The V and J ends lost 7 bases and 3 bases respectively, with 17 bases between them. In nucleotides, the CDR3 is TGTGCTAGTGCCGTAGGGGCAGGGGTGACAGATACGCAGTATTTT. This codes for CASAVGAGVTDTQYF.